This T cell receptor beta chain emerged from a study of T-cell reconstitution after alpha-beta-depleted transplantation in children. General observations from the study: At around two months after transplant, the alpha-beta T cells were reportedly derived from several hundred expanded clones that came from non-depleted graft cells. Newly generated T cells supplied most T-cell counts and diversity one year post-transplant. Surviving recipient T cells and thymic progenitors underlay high day-60 TCRbeta diversity in some patients.

Unique molecular identifiers were used in preparing the TCRbeta library. TCRdb redid the calling of the PCR reads with MiXCR, one entry per CDR3 protein. The table has roughly 200,000 distinct CDR3 sequences, 6.6% seen once. The germline V and J ends were trimmed by 7 bases and 3 bases, with 17 bases remaining between them. The CDR3 extends over 14 amino acids. Germline CDR1 is DFQATT and CDR2 is SNEGSKA (reference sequence). This clonotype came up many times. Its matching antigen is unknown. The chain employs TRBV20-1 and TRBJ2-3, with D possibly being TRBD2 (6 bases). This clonotype was sampled from a boy younger than 10 with acute lymphoblastic leukemia, due to receive a stem cell transplant. Sequencing was performed on PBMCs, taken before TCRalphabeta/CD19-depleted stem cell transplant. CDR3 residues: CSVWGGIRTDTQYF. CDR3 nucleotides: TGCAGTGTTTGGGGCGGGATTCGGACAGATACGCAGTATTTT.